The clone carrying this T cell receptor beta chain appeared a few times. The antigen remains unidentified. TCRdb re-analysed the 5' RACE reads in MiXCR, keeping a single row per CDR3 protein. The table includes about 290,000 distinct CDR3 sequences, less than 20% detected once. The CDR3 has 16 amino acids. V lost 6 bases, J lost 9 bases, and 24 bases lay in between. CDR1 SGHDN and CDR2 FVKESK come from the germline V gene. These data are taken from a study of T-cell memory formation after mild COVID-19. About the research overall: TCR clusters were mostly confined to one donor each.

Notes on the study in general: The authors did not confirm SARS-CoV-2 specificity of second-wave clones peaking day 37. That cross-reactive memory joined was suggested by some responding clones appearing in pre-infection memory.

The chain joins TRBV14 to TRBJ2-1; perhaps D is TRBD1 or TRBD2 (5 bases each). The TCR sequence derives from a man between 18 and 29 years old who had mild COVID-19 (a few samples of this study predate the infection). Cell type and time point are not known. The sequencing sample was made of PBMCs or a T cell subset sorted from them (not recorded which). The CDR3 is CASRPSRPGRGGEQFF. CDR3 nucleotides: TGTGCCAGCAGACCTTCTAGACCGGGACGGGGCGGTGAGCAGTTCTTC.